This T cell receptor (beta chain) was recovered during a study of blood T cell repertoires in COVID-19. Living in under 30 US areas, the participants were between roughly 18 and 95 years of age. Donors of Cohort 3 who recovered were those that had two negative PCRs, clearance, or symptom resolution. Assay: immunoSEQ multiplex PCR; the TCRdb copy retains only in-frame clones and omits some. The sample records around 470,000 clones, about 90% being singletons. CDR1 and CDR2 from the germline V gene are MDHEN and SYDVKM. The CDR3 is 14 amino acids. The germline V and J ends were trimmed by 4 bases and 2 bases, with 11 bases remaining between them.

The receptor's source is a man aged 18 to 29 who had recovered from COVID-19. Material for sequencing was PBMCs or T cells enriched from blood (not recorded which). This chain connects TRBV28 to TRBJ2-5; D is possibly TRBD2 (6 bases). The CDR3 spells CASSWPSEQETQYF. CDR3 DNA sequence: TGTGCCAGCAGTTGGCCTAGCGAGCAAGAGACCCAGTACTTC.